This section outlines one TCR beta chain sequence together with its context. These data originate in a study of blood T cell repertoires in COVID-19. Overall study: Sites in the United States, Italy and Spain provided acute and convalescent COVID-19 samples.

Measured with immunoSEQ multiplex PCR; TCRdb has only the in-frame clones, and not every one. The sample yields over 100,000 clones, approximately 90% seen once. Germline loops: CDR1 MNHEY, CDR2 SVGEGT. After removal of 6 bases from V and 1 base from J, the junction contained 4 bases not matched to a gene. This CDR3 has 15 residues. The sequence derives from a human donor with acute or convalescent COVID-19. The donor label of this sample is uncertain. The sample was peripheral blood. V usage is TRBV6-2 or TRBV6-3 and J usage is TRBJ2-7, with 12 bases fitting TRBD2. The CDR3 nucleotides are TGTGCCAGCAGCTCCGGGACTAGCGGGTCCTACGAGCAGTACTTC. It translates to CASSSGTSGSYEQYF.